The 26 T cell receptor beta chains below come from one sample, sequenced in a study of beta chain features in type 1 diabetes. Expressed TCRB transcripts were sequenced after all isolated RNA was converted to cDNA. Only in-frame clones appear in the TCRdb table, and some are missing; sequencing was by immunoSEQ multiplex PCR. The table records hundreds of thousands of clones, around 15% of them present only once. Their recognized antigens are unknown. Study outcomes and limitations: Across all four CD4+ subsets, people with type 1 diabetes showed modestly shorter TCRB CDR3s.

The sequenced sample consisted of naive CD4+ T cells from blood. The source is a man aged 18-30 years with type 1 diabetes.

V gene TRBV5-4 combines with J gene TRBJ1-1, with TRBD1 matching 11 bases. This CDR3 has 17 residues. The germline V gene encodes CDR1 SGHNT and CDR2 YYREEE (reference sequence). The J segment lost 4 bases and the V segment lost 4 bases, leaving 12 bases of the junction unmatched. This CDR3 is CASSPNLGQGAGTEAFF. CDR3 nucleotide sequence: TGTGCCAGCAGCCCAAACCTCGGACAGGGGGCGGGCACTGAAGCTTTCTTT. Full variable domain (missing parts from reference TRBV5-4 and TRBJ1-1): ETGVTQSPTHLIKTRGQQVTLRCSSQSGHNTVSWYQQALGQGPQFIFQYYREEENGRGNFPPRFSGLQFPNYSSELNVNALELDDSALYLCASSPNLGQGAGTEAFFGQGTRLTVV.

In its sample, this clone was seen a few times. The rearrangement uses TRBV4-1 and TRBJ2-7; maybe TRBD1 (6 bases). The germline gives CDR1 MGHRA, CDR2 YSYEKL. The CDR3 extends over 15 amino acids. V lost 0 bases and J 3 bases, leaving 12 bases between the germline ends. The DNA of the CDR3 is TGCGCCAGCAGCCAAGACGGACAGTACGTCTACGAGCAGTACTTC. Translated: CASSQDGQYVYEQYF.

This clone has more than one count but fewer than ten. V gene TRBV7-2 combines with J gene TRBJ1-4; 9 nucleotides agree with TRBD1. Germline-derived CDR1 and CDR2 are SGHTA and FQGNSA. Unmatched junction bases numbered 12, after V lost 5 bases and J lost 11 bases. The CDR3 extends over 15 amino acids. CDR3 sequence (DNA): TGTGCCAGCAGCCCCCGGGACCGAGGGACAGGGAAACTGTTTTTT. This encodes CASSPRDRGTGKLFF.

The table lists this clone with a few counts. This chain links TRBV30 with TRBJ1-4; possibly TRBD1 for D (5 bases). Trimming took off 1 base at V and 4 bases at J, with 22 bases between the two ends. CDR3 length: 18 amino acids. Germline assignment: CDR1 GTSNPN and CDR2 SVGIG (reference sequence). The CDR3 is CAWSAGGTSGKINEKLFF. The CDR3 bases are TGTGCCTGGAGTGCTGGAGGAACCTCAGGGAAAATTAATGAAAAACTGTTTTTT.

This clone was recorded a few times. The chain joins TRBV10-3 to TRBJ2-3; 9 bases fit TRBD2. Germline CDR1 and CDR2: ENHRY and SYGVKD. The trim removed 6 bases at V and 5 bases at J, leaving 9 bases unmatched. The CDR3 extends over 15 amino acids. The CDR3 reads CAIRFGQREEDTQYF. The CDR3 DNA sequence: TGTGCCATCAGGTTCGGCCAGCGGGAGGAAGATACGCAGTATTTT.

The J gene is TRBJ2-2, the V gene TRBV9; a weak D match, TRBD1 (5 bases). Germline lookup yields CDR1 SGDLS and CDR2 YYNGEE. The ends were cut back, 3 bases at V and 6 bases at J, with 9 bases in the middle. The length of the CDR3 is 13 residues. The CDR3, as DNA: TGTGCCAGCAGCGCCCAGGGCGCCGGGGAGCTGTTTTTT. It translates to CASSAQGAGELFF.

The sample holds a few counts of this clone. The chain links TRBV6-5 to TRBJ1-2; perhaps TRBD1 as D (5 bases). Between the trimmed V and J ends, which lost 6 bases and 2 bases, there was a span of 13 bases. Germline CDR1 reads MNHEY; CDR2 reads SVGAGI. The CDR3 totals 14 residues. The CDR3 reads CASSSRGPNYGYTF. CDR3 coding DNA: TGTGCCAGCAGCTCCCGGGGACCCAACTATGGCTACACCTTC.

This chain uses TRBV7-2 with TRBJ2-1; the D gene could be TRBD1 or TRBD2 (5 bases each). The CDR3 totals 18 residues. V was pared by 5 bases and J by 4 bases, with 24 bases between. The germline V gene has CDR1 SGHTA and CDR2 FQGNSA. In DNA form, the CDR3 reads TGTGCCAGCAGCCGGCGGGTAGCAGGGTACACCTTATACAATGAGCAGTTCTTC. This sequence encodes CASSRRVAGYTLYNEQFF.

The chain employs TRBV14 and TRBJ2-1, with TRBD2 identical over 10 bases. Germline lookup yields CDR1 SGHDN and CDR2 FVKESK. V shed 0 bases and J 9 bases; nucleotides not matched to a gene: 11. The CDR3 totals 17 residues. The CDR3 DNA reads TGTGCCAGCAGCCAAGACACTAGCGGGACTGGCGTGGGTGAGCAGTTCTTC. Translation gives CASSQDTSGTGVGEQFF.

Of note for this clone: Other DNA sequences in this specimen translate into the identical CDR3. This chain connects TRBV29-1 to TRBJ2-5; D possibly corresponds to TRBD2 (5 bases). The CDR3 sequence is 13 residues long. The V end was cut by 3 bases, the J end by 1 base, with 9 bases between. Germline V lookup: CDR1 SQVTM, CDR2 ANQGSEA. CDR3 DNA: TGCAGCGTTGATCGAGGGAGCCAAGAGACCCAGTACTTC. Its protein product is CSVDRGSQETQYF.

This chain connects TRBV9 to TRBJ1-1; perhaps TRBD1 as D (5 bases). Germline CDR1 is SGDLS and CDR2 is YYNGEE. The CDR3 is made up of 13 amino acids. V lost 4 bases and J 4 bases, leaving 11 bases between the germline ends. The CDR3 DNA reads as TGTGCCAGCAGCCCAGGGAGGGGCACTGAAGCTTTCTTT. Amino acid sequence: CASSPGRGTEAFF. The full variable domain, its missing parts supplied by reference TRBV9 and TRBJ1-1, is DSGVTQTPKHLITATGQRVTLRCSPRSGDLSVYWYQQSLDQGLQFLIQYYNGEERAKGNILERFSAQQFPDLHSELNLSSLELGDSALYFCASSPGRGTEAFFGQGTRLTVV.

CDR3 nucleotide sequence: TGTGCCAGCAGCTTAGTTGCGGGGGCGAACACAGATACGCAGTATTTT. Translation: CASSLVAGANTDTQYF. This chain connects TRBV7-2 to TRBJ2-3, with a tentative D call TRBD2 (7 bases). Looked up from germline, CDR1 is SGHTA and CDR2 is FQGNSA. The CDR3 sequence is 16 residues long. The V and J ends lost 1 base and 2 bases respectively, with 13 bases between them.

J is TRBJ2-7 and V is TRBV13; D unclear. V was shortened by 0 bases and J by 4 bases, with 4 bases between the two germline ends. Germline CDR1 is PRHDT and CDR2 is FYEKMQ (reference sequence). CDR3 length equals 12 residues. The CDR3 DNA reads as TGTGCCAGCAGCTTAGGGCAGTACGAGCAGTACTTC. It translates to CASSLGQYEQYF.

This clone came up a few times. Additional DNA sequences in this sample encode the identical CDR3. The chain recombines TRBV30 with TRBJ2-2; D possibly corresponds to TRBD1 (5 bases). The CDR3 loop spans 14 amino acids. CDR1 is GTSNPN and CDR2 is SVGIG in the germline V gene (reference sequence). V shed 2 bases and J shed 2 bases, with 9 bases lying between them. CDR3 loop: CAWSRQGNTGELFF. The CDR3 coding sequence is TGTGCCTGGAGTCGTCAGGGAAACACCGGGGAGCTGTTTTTT.

This chain joins TRBV6-1 and TRBJ1-2; D might be TRBD1 (5 bases). Trimming removed 1 base at V and 3 bases at J, with 9 bases between. CDR1 is MNHNS, CDR2 SASEGT, per germline. The CDR3 spans 14 residues. CDR3 nucleotides: TGTGCCAGCAGTGAAGGCCCCAGGGACTATGGCTACACCTTC. Its translation is CASSEGPRDYGYTF.

A few counts support this clone. The rearrangement links TRBV29-1 to TRBJ2-1; 8 positions agree with TRBD2. Per germline, CDR1 SQVTM and CDR2 ANQGSEA. This CDR3 contains 14 residues. The V gene end was trimmed by 6 bases and the J gene end by 7 bases; junction bases not matched to a gene: 11. The CDR3 here is CSVYHAPGGNEQFF. The CDR3, as DNA: TGCAGCGTGTATCACGCCCCGGGGGGGAATGAGCAGTTCTTC.

The V gene is TRBV19, the J gene TRBJ2-1; 8 bases are a match to TRBD2. Germline trimming cut 7 bases from V and 11 bases from J; bases unmatched to any gene: 7. Germline V gene lookup returns CDR1 LNHDA and CDR2 SQIVND (reference sequence). This CDR3 contains 12 residues. This CDR3 is CASTQGTSKQFF. In nucleotides, the CDR3 is TGTGCCAGTACCCAGGGGACTAGTAAGCAGTTCTTC. Supplemented by reference TRBV19 and TRBJ2-1, the full variable domain reads DGGITQSPKYLFRKEGQNVTLSCEQNLNHDAMYWYRQDPGQGLRLIYYSQIVNDFQKGDIAEGYSVSREKKESFPLTVTSAQKNPTAFYLCASTQGTSKQFFGPGTRLTVL.

In its sample, this clone was seen a few times. The chain couples TRBV13 to TRBJ2-1; D may be TRBD1 (5 bases). The V and J ends lost 4 bases and 5 bases respectively, with 18 bases between them. The CDR3 has 16 residues. Germline V CDR1 and CDR2: PRHDT, FYEKMQ (reference sequence). The CDR3 nucleotides are TGTGCCAGCAGCTATCCAGGGTTGACAGACCACAATGAGCAGTTCTTC. Amino acids: CASSYPGLTDHNEQFF. Looking up the rest from reference TRBV13 and TRBJ2-1 gives the full variable domain: AAGVIQSPRHLIKEKRETATLKCYPIPRHDTVYWYQQGPGQDPQFLISFYEKMQSDKGSIPDRFSAQQFSDYHSELNMSSLELGDSALYFCASSYPGLTDHNEQFFGPGTRLTVL.

This clone was seen a handful of times. The genes are TRBV30 and TRBJ2-1; 9 bases are shared with TRBD1. CDR3 length equals 22 residues. V trimming: 3 bases; J trimming: 4 bases; junction bases outside the gene matches: 28. CDR1 is GTSNPN, CDR2 SVGIG, per germline (reference sequence). The CDR3 here is CAWRHSTTSGTGWLAAYNEQFF. In DNA, the CDR3 is TGTGCCTGGAGACATAGTACGACTTCCGGGACAGGGTGGCTAGCGGCTTACAATGAGCAGTTCTTC.

The chain links TRBV11-2 to TRBJ1-6; D perhaps matches TRBD1 (6 bases). Trimming left V 8 bases short and J 6 bases short, with 14 bases between. The CDR3 length is 14 residues. Germline V gene sequence: CDR1 SGHAT, CDR2 FQNNGV. CDR3 DNA: TGTGCCAGCCGGGGCCTCAGGGGTAATTCACCCCTCCACTTT. This codes for CASRGLRGNSPLHF.

CDR3 sequence (DNA): TGCGCCAGCAGCTTGGCGCAAGATAGCGGGGGCCAAGAGACCCAGTACTTC. Amino acid sequence: CASSLAQDSGGQETQYF. The chain uses TRBV5-1 and TRBJ2-5; TRBD2 aligns across 9 bases. This CDR3 is 17 amino acids long. CDR1 is SGHRS and CDR2 is YFSETQ in the germline V gene. V dropped 0 bases and J dropped 1; count of bases not matched to a gene: 7.

The chain employs TRBV7-9 and TRBJ2-7, with a possible D match to TRBD1 (6 bases). The CDR3 length is 13 residues. Germline assignment: CDR1 SEHNR and CDR2 FQNEAQ (reference sequence). Trimming stripped 10 bases from V and 8 bases from J, with 21 bases between. The CDR3 sequence is CATTGQRGTKQYF. CDR3 in DNA: TGTGCCACTACGGGACAACGGGGTACTAAGCAGTACTTC.

To note about this clone: A junction boundary mismatches the germline segment, possibly from a read error. The chain combines TRBV4-1 with TRBJ2-1, with 11 bases aligning to TRBD2. The CDR3 covers 15 residues. Germline CDR1 reads MGHRA; CDR2 reads YSYEKL. The CDR3 protein is CASSHPGTSGNEQFF. The CDR3 nucleotides are TGTGCCAGCAGCCATCCCGGGACTAGCGGAAATGAGCAGTTCTTC.

The V and J genes are TRBV10-3 and TRBJ2-2; D is undetermined. This CDR3 contains 15 residues. With 0 bases removed from V and 0 bases from J, the gap between germline ends came to 5 bases. CDR1 is ENHRY and CDR2 is SYGVKD in the germline V gene. The CDR3 protein is CAISESRTNTGELFF. The CDR3 DNA sequence: TGTGCCATCAGTGAGTCACGTACGAACACCGGGGAGCTGTTTTTT.

The chain has TRBV19 and TRBJ2-2; tentatively, D is TRBD2 (5 bases). The CDR3 has 15 amino acids. V was trimmed by 5 bases and J by 2 bases, leaving 12 bases between them. CDR1 and CDR2 (germline): LNHDA, SQIVND (reference sequence). For the CDR3, the DNA is TGTGCCAGTAGTTTACTAGTGGGTAACACCGGGGAGCTGTTTTTT. It translates to CASSLLVGNTGELFF.

As regards this clone: Its ends do not fully match the called genes, so a read error is possible. The V and J genes are TRBV7-7 and TRBJ2-2; the match to TRBD2 covers 11 bases. CDR1 and CDR2 from the germline V gene are SSHAT and FNYEAQ (reference sequence). CDR3 length: 18 residues. The CDR3 region has the DNA TGTGCTAGCAGCTTAGCGGGGGGACTAGCGGAGAACACCGGGGAGCTGTTTTTT. This translates into CASSLAGGLAENTGELFF.